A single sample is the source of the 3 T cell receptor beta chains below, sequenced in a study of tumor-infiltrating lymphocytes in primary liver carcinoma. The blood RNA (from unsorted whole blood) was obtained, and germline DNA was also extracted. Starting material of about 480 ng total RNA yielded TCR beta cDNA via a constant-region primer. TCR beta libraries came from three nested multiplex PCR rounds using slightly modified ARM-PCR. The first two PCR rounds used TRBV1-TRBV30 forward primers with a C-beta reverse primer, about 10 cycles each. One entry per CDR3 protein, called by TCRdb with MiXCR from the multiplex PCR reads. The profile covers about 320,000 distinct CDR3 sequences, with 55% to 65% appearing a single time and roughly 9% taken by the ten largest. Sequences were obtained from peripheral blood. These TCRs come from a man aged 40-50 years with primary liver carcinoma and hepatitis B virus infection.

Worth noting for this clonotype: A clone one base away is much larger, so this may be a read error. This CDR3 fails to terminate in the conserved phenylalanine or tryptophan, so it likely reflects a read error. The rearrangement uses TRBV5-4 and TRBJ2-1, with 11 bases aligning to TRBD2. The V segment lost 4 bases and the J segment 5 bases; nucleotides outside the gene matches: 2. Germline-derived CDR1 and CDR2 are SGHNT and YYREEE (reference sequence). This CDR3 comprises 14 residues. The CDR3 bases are TGTGCCAGCAGCACGGGACTAGCGGACAATGAGCAGTTCTCC. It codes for CASSTGLADNEQFS.

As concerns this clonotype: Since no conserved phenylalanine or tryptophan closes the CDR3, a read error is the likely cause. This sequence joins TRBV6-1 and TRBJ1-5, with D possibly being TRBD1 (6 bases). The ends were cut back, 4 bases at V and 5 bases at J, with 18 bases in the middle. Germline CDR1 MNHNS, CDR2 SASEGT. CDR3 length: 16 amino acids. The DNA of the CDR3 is TGTGCCAGCAGTGCTAAGGTCAGGGGCGCACATCAGCCCCAGCATTTG. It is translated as CASSAKVRGAHQPQHL.

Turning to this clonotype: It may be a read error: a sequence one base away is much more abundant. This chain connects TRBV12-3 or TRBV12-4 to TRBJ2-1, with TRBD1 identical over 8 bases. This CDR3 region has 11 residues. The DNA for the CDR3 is TGTGCCAGCAGGTCAGGGGGCGGGGAGCTCTTC. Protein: CASRSGGGELF.